This T cell receptor beta chain was sequenced for a study of blood T cell repertoires in COVID-19. Trimming pared 8 bases from V and 2 bases from J, leaving 20 bases between. CDR1 is LNHNV, CDR2 YYDKDF, per germline (reference sequence). The CDR3 is 16 amino acids. Only in-frame clones appear in the TCRdb table, and some are missing; sequencing was by immunoSEQ multiplex PCR. The sample has about 130,000 clones, more than 70% seen once; the top ten hold roughly 4.5%. The source material was peripheral blood. The receptor comes from a human donor in a cohort sampled during active COVID-19. The rearrangement links TRBV15 to TRBJ2-3; a weak D match, TRBD2 (7 bases). In DNA form, the CDR3 reads TGTGCCACCGCAGGGGCTTCTAGCGGACACACAGATACGCAGTATTTT. It yields the protein CATAGASSGHTDTQYF.